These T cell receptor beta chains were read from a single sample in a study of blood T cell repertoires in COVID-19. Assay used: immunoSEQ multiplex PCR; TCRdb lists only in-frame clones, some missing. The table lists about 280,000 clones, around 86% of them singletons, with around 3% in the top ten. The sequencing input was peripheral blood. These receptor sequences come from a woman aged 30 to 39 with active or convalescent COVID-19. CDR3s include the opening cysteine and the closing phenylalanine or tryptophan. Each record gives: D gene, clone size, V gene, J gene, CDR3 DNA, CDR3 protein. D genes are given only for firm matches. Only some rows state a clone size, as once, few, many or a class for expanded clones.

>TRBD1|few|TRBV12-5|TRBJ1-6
TGTGCTAGTGGTGCCAGGGGGCGAGGCGCTTCACCCCTCCACTTT
CASGARGRGASPLHF
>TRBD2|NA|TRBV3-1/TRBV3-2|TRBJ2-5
TGTGCCAGCAGCCACCAGCGGGGTTGTCGACTAGCGGAGTGGGGGACCCAGTACTTC
CASSHQRGCRLAEWGTQYF
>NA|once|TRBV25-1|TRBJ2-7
TGTGCCAGCAGCCCCCTTACAGGGCGCACCTACGAGCAGTACTTC
CASSPLTGRTYEQYF
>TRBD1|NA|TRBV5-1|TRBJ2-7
TGCGCCAGCAGCAATGACAGGGAAACCTACGAGCAGTACTTC
CASSNDRETYEQYF
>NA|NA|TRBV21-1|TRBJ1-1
TGTGCCAGCAGCGCGCGAAGATACAACCACCGGTGGAGAAAAAACACTGAAGCTTTCTTT
CASSARRYNHRWRKNTEAFF
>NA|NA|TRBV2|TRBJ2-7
TGTGCCAGCAGTGCACAGAGCTACGAGCAGTACTTC
CASSAQSYEQYF
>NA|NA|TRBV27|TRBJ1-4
TGTGCCAGCACGCGGCAGGGTATTGAAAAACTGTTTTTT
CASTRQGIEKLFF
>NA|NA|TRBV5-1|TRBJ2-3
TGCGCCAGCAGCTTGGCCAATGGGGGGAGCACAGATACGCAGTATTTT
CASSLANGGSTDTQYF
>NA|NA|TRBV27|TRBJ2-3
TGTGCCAGCAGTTTCGTAAGACTGTTTACAGGGTTGAGCACAGATACGCAGTATTTT
CASSFVRLFTGLSTDTQYF
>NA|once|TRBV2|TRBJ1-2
TGTGCCAGCAGTTCTACAGGGTTCCCCTATGGCTACACCTTC
CASSSTGFPYGYTF
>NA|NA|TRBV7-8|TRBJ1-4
TGTGCCAGCAGGAGGGGGGGAGCTAATGAAAAACTGTTTTTT
CASRRGGANEKLFF
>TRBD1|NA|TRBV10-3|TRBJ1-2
TGTGCCATCAGTGGCTTTGAAGGACAGGGGAGAGGAGGCTACACCTTC
CAISGFEGQGRGGYTF
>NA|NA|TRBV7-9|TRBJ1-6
TGTGCCAGCAGCTTGATGGGGCTTGGGAATTCACCCCTCCACTTT
CASSLMGLGNSPLHF
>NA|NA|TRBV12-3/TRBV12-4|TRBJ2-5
TGTGCCAGCAGTCACTCGTACCAAGAGACCCAGTACTTC
CASSHSYQETQYF
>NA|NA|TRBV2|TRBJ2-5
TGTGCCAGCAGCGGGTCGCGGAATAATCAAGAGACCCAGTACTTC
CASSGSRNNQETQYF
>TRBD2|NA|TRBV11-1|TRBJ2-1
TGTGCCAGCAGCTTTGACGGGACTAGGGACAATGAGCAGTTCTTC
CASSFDGTRDNEQFF
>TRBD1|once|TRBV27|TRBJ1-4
TGTGCCAGCAGCCTACAGGGGATTAATGAAAAACTGTTTTTT
CASSLQGINEKLFF
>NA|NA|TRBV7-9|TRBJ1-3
TGTGCCAGCAGCTTAAGTTCAGGCCGCTCTGGAAACACCATATATTTT
CASSLSSGRSGNTIYF
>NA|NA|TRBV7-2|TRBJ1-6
TGTGCCAGCAGCCCACGGCAGGCCTTTAATTCACCCCTCCACTTT
CASSPRQAFNSPLHF
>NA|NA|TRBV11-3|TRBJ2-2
TGTGCCAGCAGCGGAGACAGGAGCACCGGGGAGCTGTTTTTT
CASSGDRSTGELFF
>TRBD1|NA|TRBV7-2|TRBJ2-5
TGTGCCAGCAGCTCGAGGGACAGGGCCGGTAGGGAGACCCAGTACTTC
CASSSRDRAGRETQYF
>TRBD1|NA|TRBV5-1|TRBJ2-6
TGCGCCAGCAGCTTGGCCGGACAGGGACCTTCTGGGGCCAACGTCCTGACTTTC
CASSLAGQGPSGANVLTF
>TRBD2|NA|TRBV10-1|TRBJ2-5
TGCGCCAGCAGTGAAACTAGCGGCGCGGAGACCCAGTACTTC
CASSETSGAETQYF
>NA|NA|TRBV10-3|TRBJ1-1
TGTGCCATCAGTTTCACCCTTACAGGGCGTGACACTGAAGCTTTCTTT
CAISFTLTGRDTEAFF
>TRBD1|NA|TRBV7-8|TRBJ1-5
TGTGCCAGCACCGGCCAGGGGGGACCAAACAATCAGCCCCAGCATTTT
CASTGQGGPNNQPQHF
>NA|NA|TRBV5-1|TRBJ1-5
TGCGCCAGCAGCTTACCCCGGGACACCCCGAGGGGCAATCAGCCCCAGCATTTT
CASSLPRDTPRGNQPQHF
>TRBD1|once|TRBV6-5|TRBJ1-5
TGTGCCAGCAGGTCGGGCAGGGGGCAGCCCCAGCATTTT
CASRSGRGQPQHF
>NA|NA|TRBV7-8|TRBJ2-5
TGTGCCAGCAGCTTAGCGGGGGGAAATCAAGAGACCCAGTACTTC
CASSLAGGNQETQYF
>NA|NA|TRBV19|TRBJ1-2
TGTGCCAGTAGTATGGCCAGGGGCTATGGCTACACCTTC
CASSMARGYGYTF
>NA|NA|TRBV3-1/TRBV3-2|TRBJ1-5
TGTGCCAGCAGCCAAGGACAGTACAATCAGCCCCAGCATTTT
CASSQGQYNQPQHF
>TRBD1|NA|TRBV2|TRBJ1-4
TGTGCCAGCACAGAAGGACAGGGGCGTGAAAAACTGTTTTTT
CASTEGQGREKLFF
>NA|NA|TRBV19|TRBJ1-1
TGTGCCAGTAGTATACGGCTAAGAAGAGGTGAAGCTTTCTTT
CASSIRLRRGEAFF
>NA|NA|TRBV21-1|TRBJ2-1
TGTGCCAGCAGCAAAGCCTATGAGCAGTTCTTC
CASSKAYEQFF
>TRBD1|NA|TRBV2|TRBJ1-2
TGTGCCAGCAGGGGGAACACAGGGGGTATTGGACGTGCGAACTATGGCTACACCTTC
CASRGNTGGIGRANYGYTF
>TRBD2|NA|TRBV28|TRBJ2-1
TGTGCCAGCAGCCCCGGGACTAGCGGGGGCCCCCGTTACCGCAATGAGCAGTTCTTC
CASSPGTSGGPRYRNEQFF
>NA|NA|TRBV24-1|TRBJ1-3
TGTGCCACCAGTGACGAAGACAGGCTCCACTTCTCTGGAAACACCATATATTTT
CATSDEDRLHFSGNTIYF
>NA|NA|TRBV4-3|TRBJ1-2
TGCGCCAGCAGCCAAGAAGGGGGGGCTGGCTACACCTTC
CASSQEGGAGYTF
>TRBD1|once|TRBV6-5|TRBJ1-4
TGTGCCAGCTGGGACAGCTACAATGAAAAACTGTTTTTT
CASWDSYNEKLFF
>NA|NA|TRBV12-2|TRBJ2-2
TGTGCAAGTCGCGCCAGACTAGCGGGGGCCATCGGCGGGGAGCTGTTTTTT
CASRARLAGAIGGELFF
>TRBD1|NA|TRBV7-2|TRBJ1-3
TGTGCCAGCAGCTTGGCCCGGACAGGGGACGGTGGAAACACCATATATTTT
CASSLARTGDGGNTIYF
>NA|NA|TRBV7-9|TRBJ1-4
TGTGCCAGCAGCCAGCAGAGCGGAGTAGGAGAAAAACTGTTTTTT
CASSQQSGVGEKLFF